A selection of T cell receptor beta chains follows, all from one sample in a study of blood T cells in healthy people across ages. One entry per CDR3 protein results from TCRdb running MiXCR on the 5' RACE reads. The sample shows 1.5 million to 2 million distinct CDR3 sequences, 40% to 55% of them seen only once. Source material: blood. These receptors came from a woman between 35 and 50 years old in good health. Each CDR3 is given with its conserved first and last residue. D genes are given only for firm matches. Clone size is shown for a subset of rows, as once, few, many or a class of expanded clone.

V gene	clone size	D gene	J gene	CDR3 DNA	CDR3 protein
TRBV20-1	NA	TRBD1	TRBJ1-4	TGCAGTGCTAGAGCCCCCCGACAGGGGGATGAAAAACTGTTTTTT	CSARAPRQGDEKLFF
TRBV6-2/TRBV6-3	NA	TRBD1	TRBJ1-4	TGTGCCAGCAGTCGACAGGGGGCTATAAATGAAAAACTGTTTTTT	CASSRQGAINEKLFF
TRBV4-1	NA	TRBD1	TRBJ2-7	TGCGCCAGCAGCCTGGGCAGGGGGCGGGACGAGCAGTACTTC	CASSLGRGRDEQYF
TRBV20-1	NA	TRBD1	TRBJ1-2	TGCAGTGCCAACCCCGGGACAGCGTCCTATGGCTACACCTTC	CSANPGTASYGYTF
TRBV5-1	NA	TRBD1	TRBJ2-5	TGCGCCAGCAGCTTATTGACAGGGCAGGGGACCCAGTACTTC	CASSLLTGQGTQYF
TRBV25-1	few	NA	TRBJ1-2	TGTGCCAGCAGTGAATATCGGGCAGCTAACTATGGCTACACCTTC	CASSEYRAANYGYTF
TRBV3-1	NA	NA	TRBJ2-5	TGTGCCAGCAGCCGAAACAGGAGATTTAGGGAGCAGTACTTC	CASSRNRRFREQYF
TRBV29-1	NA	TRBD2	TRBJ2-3	TGCAGCGTTGGACTAGCGGGGGGGGACACAGATACGCAGTATTTT	CSVGLAGGDTDTQYF
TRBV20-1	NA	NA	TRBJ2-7	TGCAGTGCGGACCGGGACGGCAGCTCCTACAATGAGCAGTACTTC	CSADRDGSSYNEQYF
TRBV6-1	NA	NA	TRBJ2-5	TGTGCCAGCAGTGAAACAGGGAGGCTTGAAGAGACCCAGTACTTC	CASSETGRLEETQYF
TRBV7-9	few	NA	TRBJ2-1	TGTGCCAGCAGCTTAGTTCCCGACAATGAGCAGTTCTTC	CASSLVPDNEQFF
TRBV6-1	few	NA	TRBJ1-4	TGTGCCAGCAGAGAGAGACAGGCTAATGAAAAACTGTTTTTT	CASRERQANEKLFF
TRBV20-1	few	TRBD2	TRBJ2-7	TGCAGTGCTAGAGGTCCTAGCGGGGGGTACGAGCAGTACTTC	CSARGPSGGYEQYF
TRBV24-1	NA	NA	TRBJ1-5	TGCGCCACCAGTGATTTGTCGGGGGGCAATCAGCCCCAGCATTTT	CATSDLSGGNQPQHF
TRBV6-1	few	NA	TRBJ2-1	TGTGCCAGCAGTGAAGGCAGTAAGTTCAATGAGCAGTTCTTC	CASSEGSKFNEQFF
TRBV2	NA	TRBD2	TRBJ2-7	TGTGCCAGCAGTGAATTAGCGGGGAGAATCTACGAGCAGTACTTC	CASSELAGRIYEQYF
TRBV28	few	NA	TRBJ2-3	TGTGCCGGATCAGGGGGGGGCATCGGAGATACGCAGTATTTT	CAGSGGGIGDTQYF
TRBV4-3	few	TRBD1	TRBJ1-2	TGCGCCAGCAGCCGAACACTCGGACAGGGACACGGCTACACCTTC	CASSRTLGQGHGYTF
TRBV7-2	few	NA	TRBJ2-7	TGTGCCAGCAGCCCACCCGGCCGTAATAAGTACGAGCAGTACTTC	CASSPPGRNKYEQYF
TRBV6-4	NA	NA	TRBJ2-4	TGTGCCAGCAGCCCCGAGCATTTAGCCAAAAACATTCAGTACTTC	CASSPEHLAKNIQYF
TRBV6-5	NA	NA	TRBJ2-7	TGTGCCAGCAGTTCGGCGGGGGCAGGGGGCTACGAGCAGTACTTC	CASSSAGAGGYEQYF
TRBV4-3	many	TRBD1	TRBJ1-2	TGCGCCAGCAGCCCGGACAGGGGGGATGGCTACACCTTC	CASSPDRGDGYTF
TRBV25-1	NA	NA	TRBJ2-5	TGTGCCAGCAGTGGGCTGGGGGCGCGGGAGACCCAGTACTTC	CASSGLGARETQYF
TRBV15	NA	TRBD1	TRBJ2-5	TGTGCCACCAGCAGAAATAACAGGGGAGAGACCCAGTACTTC	CATSRNNRGETQYF
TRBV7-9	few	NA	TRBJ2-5	TGTGCCAGCAGCTTAGTACAGGGCGGACCGGAGGCCCAGTACTTC	CASSLVQGGPEAQYF
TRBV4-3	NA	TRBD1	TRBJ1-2	TGCGCCAGCAGCAGGGAGGGGGCAAACTATGGCTACACCTTC	CASSREGANYGYTF